This T cell receptor (beta chain) was obtained from a study of blood T cell repertoires in COVID-19. Authors' methods: Using reference gene primer amplification, nucleated cell counts were estimated. Produced via immunoSEQ multiplex PCR; TCRdb's table is partial and in-frame only. That table gives V, J and clone size, and the DNA gave D and trimming. This sample carries roughly 120,000 clones, 60% to 85% of them seen once, and the ten largest clones take 0.86%. The CDR3 consists of 15 residues. Germline V CDR1 and CDR2: LNHDA, SQIVND (reference sequence). Trimming stripped 5 bases from V and 7 bases from J, with 15 bases between.

The sample comprised peripheral blood. The clonotype originates from a human donor with acute or convalescent COVID-19. The donor label of this sample is uncertain. This chain joins TRBV19 and TRBJ1-6; a possible D gene is TRBD1 (6 bases). CDR3 DNA sequence: TGTGCCAGTAGTGAACGGACAGTCCCCAATTCACCCCTCCACTTT. Residues: CASSERTVPNSPLHF.